This TCR beta chain emerged from a study of T cell responses to AZD1222 COVID-19 vaccine. CDR3 length: 15 amino acids. The junction had 4 bases not matched to a gene; V was cut back by 8 bases and J by 2 bases. Germline CDR1 is WSHSY and CDR2 is SAAADI. Profiling relied on immunoSEQ multiplex PCR, and the TCRdb table lists in-frame clones only, not all of them. The sample yields about 150,000 clones, about nine tenths seen once. The rearrangement uses TRBV10-2 and TRBJ2-1; TRBD2 matches 12 bases. Sequenced here: peripheral blood, sampled 28 days after the second AZD1222 dose. The receptor's source is an adult who received the AZD1222 COVID-19 vaccine. The CDR3 nucleotides read TGCGCCAGCGGACCTAGCGGGAGGGCCTACAATGAGCAGTTCTTC. Translated, it gives CASGPSGRAYNEQFF.